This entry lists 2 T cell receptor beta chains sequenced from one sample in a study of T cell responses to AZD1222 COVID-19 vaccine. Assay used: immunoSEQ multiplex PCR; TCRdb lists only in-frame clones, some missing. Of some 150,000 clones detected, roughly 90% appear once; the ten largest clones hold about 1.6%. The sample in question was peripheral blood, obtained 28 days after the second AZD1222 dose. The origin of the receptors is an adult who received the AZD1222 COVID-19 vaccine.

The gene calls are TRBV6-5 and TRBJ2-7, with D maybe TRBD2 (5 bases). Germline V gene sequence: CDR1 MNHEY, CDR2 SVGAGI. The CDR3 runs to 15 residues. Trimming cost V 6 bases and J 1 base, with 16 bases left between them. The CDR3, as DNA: TGTGCCAGCAGAGCCGGGGTGGTCGTTTCCTACGAGCAGTACTTC. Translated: CASRAGVVVSYEQYF.

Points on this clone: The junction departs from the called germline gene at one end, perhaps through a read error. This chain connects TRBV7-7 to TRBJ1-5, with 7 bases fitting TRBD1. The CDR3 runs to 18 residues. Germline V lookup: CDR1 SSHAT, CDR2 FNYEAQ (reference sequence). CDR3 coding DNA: TGTGCTAGCAACTTTTCATGCCGGGACAGAGGGTCAAATCAGCCCCAGCATTTT. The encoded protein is CASNFSCRDRGSNQPQHF.